This entry is about one TCR beta chain. Its antigen is unknown. V dropped 5 bases and J dropped 2 bases, with 9 bases sitting between them. The CDR3 runs to 13 residues. CDR1 SSHAT and CDR2 FNYEAQ come from the germline V gene (reference sequence). The data were obtained in a study of cytomegalovirus exposure and HLA in healthy donors. Study background: The platform used for the roughly 130 validation repertoires matched that of the 666 first-cohort repertoires, a later analysis reported. Regarding the study as a whole: Researchers catalogued about 150 TCR beta chains as cytomegalovirus-associated. The authors confirmed in vitro that a few CMV-associated chains were specific for CMV antigens. Most TCR sequences were seen very rarely across donors, but some public TCRs occurred in many.

Data came from immunoSEQ multiplex PCR; TCRdb stores just in-frame clones and leaves some out. Of about 98,000 clones listed, roughly nine tenths are singletons. This TCR was recovered from a woman younger than 45 in good health and CMV-seronegative. The chain recombines TRBV7-7 with TRBJ2-5; tentative D call: TRBD2 (5 bases). Sequencing was performed on PBMCs. DNA of the CDR3: TGTGCCAGCAGCGCCCTAGCACAAGAGACCCAGTACTTC. This gives the protein CASSALAQETQYF.